This paragraph reports one TCR beta chain. The data belong to a study of blood T cell repertoires in COVID-19. Study details: PBMCs, B-cell-depleted T cells, or T cells provided the cDNA or gDNA that made up the material.

Participants had their cohort set by participant-reported clinical history. J gave up 6 bases and V 5 bases, and 7 bases lay outside the gene matches. The CDR3 is made up of 15 amino acids. Germline CDR1 SNHLY, CDR2 FYNNEI. The table came from immunoSEQ multiplex PCR; TCRdb's copy has only in-frame clones and leaves some out. Of 390,000 or so clones listed, more than 75% are singletons. The V gene is TRBV2, the J gene TRBJ2-4; 10 positions agree with TRBD1. The sequence derives from a woman in her 50s who had recovered from COVID-19. The source material was PBMCs or T cells enriched from blood (not recorded which). This chain's CDR3 is CASSRQGASPNIQYF. CDR3 sequence (DNA): TGTGCCAGCAGTCGACAGGGGGCCTCGCCAAACATTCAGTACTTC.